This entry concerns a single T cell receptor beta chain. Produced via immunoSEQ multiplex PCR; TCRdb's table is partial and in-frame only. The sample lists 250,000 or so clones, around 84% occurring once. This record belongs to a study of blood T cell repertoires in COVID-19. The CDR3 totals 16 residues. V was clipped by 0 bases and J by 8 bases; unmatched bases: 7. CDR1 is SGHTA and CDR2 is FQGNSA in the germline V gene. The rearrangement links TRBV7-2 to TRBJ2-1; TRBD2 agrees at 10 bases. The sample was peripheral blood. The receptor was derived from a man between 35 and 55 years old who had recovered from COVID-19. The DNA of the CDR3 is TGTGCCAGCAGCTTAGCCTTTTTAGCGGGAGGCGATGAGCAGTTCTTC. This sequence encodes CASSLAFLAGGDEQFF. Filled out from reference TRBV7-2 and TRBJ2-1, the complete variable domain reads GAGVSQSPSNKVTEKGKDVELRCDPISGHTALYWYRQSLGQGLEFLIYFQGNSAPDKSGLPSDRFSAERTGGSVSTLTIQRTQQEDSAVYLCASSLAFLAGGDEQFFGPGTRLTVL.